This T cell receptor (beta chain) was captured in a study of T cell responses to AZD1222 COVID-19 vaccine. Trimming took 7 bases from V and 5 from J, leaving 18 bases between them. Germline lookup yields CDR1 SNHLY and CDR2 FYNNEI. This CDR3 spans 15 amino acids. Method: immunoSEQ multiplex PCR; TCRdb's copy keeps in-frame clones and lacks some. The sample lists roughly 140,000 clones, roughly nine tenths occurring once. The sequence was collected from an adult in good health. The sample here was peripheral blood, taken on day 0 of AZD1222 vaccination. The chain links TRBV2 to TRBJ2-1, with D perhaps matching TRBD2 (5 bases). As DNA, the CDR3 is TGTGCCAGCACCCGGGATAGTAGCGAGAACAATGAGCAGTTCTTC. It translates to CASTRDSSENNEQFF.